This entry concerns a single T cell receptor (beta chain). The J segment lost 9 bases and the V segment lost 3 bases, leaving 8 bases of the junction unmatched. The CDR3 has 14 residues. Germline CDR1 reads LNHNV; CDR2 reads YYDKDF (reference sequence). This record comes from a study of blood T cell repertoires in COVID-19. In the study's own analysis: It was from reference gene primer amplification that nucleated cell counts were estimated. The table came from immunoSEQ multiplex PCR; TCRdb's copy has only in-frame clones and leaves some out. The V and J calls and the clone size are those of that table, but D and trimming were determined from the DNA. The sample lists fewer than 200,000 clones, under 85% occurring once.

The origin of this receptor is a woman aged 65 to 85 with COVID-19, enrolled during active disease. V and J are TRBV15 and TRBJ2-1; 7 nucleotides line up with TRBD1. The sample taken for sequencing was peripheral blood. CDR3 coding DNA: TGTGCCACCAGCAGCCGGGACAGTTTGGGTGAGCAGTTCTTC. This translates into CATSSRDSLGEQFF.